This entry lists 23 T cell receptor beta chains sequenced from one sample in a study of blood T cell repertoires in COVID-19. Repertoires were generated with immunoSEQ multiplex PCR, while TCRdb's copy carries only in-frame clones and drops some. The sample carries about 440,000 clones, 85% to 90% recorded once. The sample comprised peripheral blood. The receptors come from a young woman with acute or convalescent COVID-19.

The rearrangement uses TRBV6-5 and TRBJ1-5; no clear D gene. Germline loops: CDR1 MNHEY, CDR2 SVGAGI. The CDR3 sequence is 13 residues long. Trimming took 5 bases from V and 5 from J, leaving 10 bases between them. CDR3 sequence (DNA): TGTGCCAGCAGTATCTCCCGTGATCAGCCCCAGCATTTT. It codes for CASSISRDQPQHF.

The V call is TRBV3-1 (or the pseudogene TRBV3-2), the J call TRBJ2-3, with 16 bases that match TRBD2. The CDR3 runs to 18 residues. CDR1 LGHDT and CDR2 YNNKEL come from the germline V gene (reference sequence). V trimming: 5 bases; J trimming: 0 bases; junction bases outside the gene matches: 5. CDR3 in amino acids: CASSTGTSGGASTDTQYF. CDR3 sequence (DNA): TGTGCCAGCAGCACCGGGACTAGCGGGGGGGCTAGCACAGATACGCAGTATTTT.

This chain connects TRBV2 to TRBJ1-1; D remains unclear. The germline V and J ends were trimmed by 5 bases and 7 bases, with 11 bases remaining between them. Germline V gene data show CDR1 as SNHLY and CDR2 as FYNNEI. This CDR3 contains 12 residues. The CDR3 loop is CASSPQSIEAFF. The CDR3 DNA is TGTGCCAGCAGTCCACAGTCCATTGAAGCTTTCTTT.

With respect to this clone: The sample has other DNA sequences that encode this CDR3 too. As DNA, the CDR3 is TGCGCCAGCAGCCAGGGGGGAAGGACTGAAGCTTTCTTT. This sequence encodes CASSQGGRTEAFF. This chain uses TRBV4-1 with TRBJ1-1, with D tentatively TRBD1 (5 bases). The CDR3 runs 13 residues. V was trimmed by 3 bases and J by 5 bases, leaving 10 bases between them. Germline CDR1 and CDR2: MGHRA and YSYEKL.

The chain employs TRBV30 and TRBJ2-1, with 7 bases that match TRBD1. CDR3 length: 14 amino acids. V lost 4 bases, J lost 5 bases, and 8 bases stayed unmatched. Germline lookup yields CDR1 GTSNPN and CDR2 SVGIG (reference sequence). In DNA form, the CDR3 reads TGTGCCTGGACGGGACAGTTCAAACACAATGAGCAGTTCTTC. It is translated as CAWTGQFKHNEQFF.

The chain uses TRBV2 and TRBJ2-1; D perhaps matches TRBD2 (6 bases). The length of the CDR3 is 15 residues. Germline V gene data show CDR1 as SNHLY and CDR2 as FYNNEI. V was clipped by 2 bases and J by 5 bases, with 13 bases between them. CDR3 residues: CASSETQGLDNEQFF. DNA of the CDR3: TGTGCCAGCAGTGAAACCCAGGGACTCGACAATGAGCAGTTCTTC.

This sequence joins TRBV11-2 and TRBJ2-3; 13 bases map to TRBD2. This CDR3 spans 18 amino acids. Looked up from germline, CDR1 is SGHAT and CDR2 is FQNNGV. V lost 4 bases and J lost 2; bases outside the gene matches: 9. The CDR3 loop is CASSSRTSGGPNTDTQYF. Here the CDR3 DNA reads TGTGCCAGCAGCTCCCGGACTAGCGGGGGCCCTAACACAGATACGCAGTATTTT.

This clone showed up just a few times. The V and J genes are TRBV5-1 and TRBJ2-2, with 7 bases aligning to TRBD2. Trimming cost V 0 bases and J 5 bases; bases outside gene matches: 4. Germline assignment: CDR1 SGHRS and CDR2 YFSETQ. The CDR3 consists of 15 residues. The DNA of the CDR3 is TGCGCCAGCAGCTTGGGCCAGGGAGGGACCGGGGAGCTGTTTTTT. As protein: CASSLGQGGTGELFF.

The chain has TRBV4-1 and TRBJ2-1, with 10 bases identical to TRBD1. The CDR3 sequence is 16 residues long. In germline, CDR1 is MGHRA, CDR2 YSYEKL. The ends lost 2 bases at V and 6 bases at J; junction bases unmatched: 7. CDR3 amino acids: CASSQPAGQGFNEQFF. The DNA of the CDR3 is TGCGCCAGCAGCCAACCGGCGGGACAGGGGTTCAATGAGCAGTTCTTC.

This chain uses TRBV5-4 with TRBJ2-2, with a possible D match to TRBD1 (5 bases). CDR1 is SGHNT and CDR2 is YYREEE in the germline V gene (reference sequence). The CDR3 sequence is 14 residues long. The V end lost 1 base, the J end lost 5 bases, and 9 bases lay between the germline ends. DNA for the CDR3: TGTGCCAGCAGCTTGATAAAGGGGACCGGGGAGCTGTTTTTT. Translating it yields CASSLIKGTGELFF.

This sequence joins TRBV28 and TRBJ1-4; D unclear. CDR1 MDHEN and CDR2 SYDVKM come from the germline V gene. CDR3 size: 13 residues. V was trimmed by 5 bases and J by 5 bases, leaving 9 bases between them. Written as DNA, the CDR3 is TGTGCCAGCAGTATATATCAGAATGAAAAACTGTTTTTT. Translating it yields CASSIYQNEKLFF.

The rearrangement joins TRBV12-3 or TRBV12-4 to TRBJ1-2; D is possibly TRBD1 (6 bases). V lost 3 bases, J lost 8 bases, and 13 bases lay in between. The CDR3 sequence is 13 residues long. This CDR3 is CASSLAGAKGYTF. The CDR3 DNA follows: TGTGCCAGCAGTTTGGCGGGGGCAAAAGGCTACACCTTC.

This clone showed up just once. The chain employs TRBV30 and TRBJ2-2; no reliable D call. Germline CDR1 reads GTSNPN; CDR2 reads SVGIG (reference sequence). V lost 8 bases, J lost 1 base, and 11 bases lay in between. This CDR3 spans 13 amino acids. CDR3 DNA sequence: TGTGCCGGGATGACGGGGAACACCGGGGAGCTGTTTTTT. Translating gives CAGMTGNTGELFF.

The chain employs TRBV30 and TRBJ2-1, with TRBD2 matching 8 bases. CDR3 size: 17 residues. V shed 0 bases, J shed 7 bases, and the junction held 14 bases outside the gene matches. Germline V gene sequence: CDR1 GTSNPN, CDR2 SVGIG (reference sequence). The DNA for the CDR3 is TGTGCCTGGAGTGTAGGGTTTAGCGGGGAAAAAAGGAATGAGCAGTTCTTC. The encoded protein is CAWSVGFSGEKRNEQFF.

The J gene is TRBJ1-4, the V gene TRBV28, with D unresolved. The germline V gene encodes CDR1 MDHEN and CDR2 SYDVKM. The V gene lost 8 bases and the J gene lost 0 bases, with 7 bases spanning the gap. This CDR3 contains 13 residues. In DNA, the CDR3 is TGTGCCAGCTTGAGAGCAACTAATGAAAAACTGTTTTTT. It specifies CASLRATNEKLFF.

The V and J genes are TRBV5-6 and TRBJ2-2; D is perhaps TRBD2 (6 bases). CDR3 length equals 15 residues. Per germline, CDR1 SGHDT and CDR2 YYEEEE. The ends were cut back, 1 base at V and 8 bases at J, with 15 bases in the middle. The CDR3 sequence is CASSLLGTATGELFF. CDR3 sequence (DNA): TGTGCCAGCAGCTTGCTCGGGACTGCGACTGGGGAGCTGTTTTTT.

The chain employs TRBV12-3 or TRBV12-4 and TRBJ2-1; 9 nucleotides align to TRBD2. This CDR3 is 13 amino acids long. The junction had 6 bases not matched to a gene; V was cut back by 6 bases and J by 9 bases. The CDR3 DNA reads TGTGCCAGCAGCCCGGGACTAGCCGTTGAGCAGTTCTTC. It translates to CASSPGLAVEQFF.

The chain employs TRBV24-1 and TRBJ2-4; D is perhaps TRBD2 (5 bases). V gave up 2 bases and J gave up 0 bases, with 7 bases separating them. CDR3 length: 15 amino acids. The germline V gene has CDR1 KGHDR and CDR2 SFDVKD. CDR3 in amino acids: CATSDSGIAKNIQYF. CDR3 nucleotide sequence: TGTGCCACCAGTGATTCCGGGATAGCCAAAAACATTCAGTACTTC.

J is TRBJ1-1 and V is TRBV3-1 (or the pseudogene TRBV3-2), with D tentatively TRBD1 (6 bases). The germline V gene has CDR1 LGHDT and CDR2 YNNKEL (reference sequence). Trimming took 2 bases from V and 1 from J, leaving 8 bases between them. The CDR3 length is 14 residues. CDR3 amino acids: CASSQWTENTEAFF. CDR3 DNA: TGTGCCAGCAGCCAATGGACAGAGAACACTGAAGCTTTCTTT.

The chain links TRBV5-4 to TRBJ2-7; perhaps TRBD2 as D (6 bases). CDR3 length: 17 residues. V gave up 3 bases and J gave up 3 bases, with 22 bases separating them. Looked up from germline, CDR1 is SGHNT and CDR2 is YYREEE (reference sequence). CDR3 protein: CASSSPTPGYGGYEQYF. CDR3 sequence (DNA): TGTGCCAGCAGCTCCCCGACCCCCGGCTACGGGGGCTACGAGCAGTACTTC. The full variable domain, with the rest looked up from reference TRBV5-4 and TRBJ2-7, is ETGVTQSPTHLIKTRGQQVTLRCSSQSGHNTVSWYQQALGQGPQFIFQYYREEENGRGNFPPRFSGLQFPNYSSELNVNALELDDSALYLCASSSPTPGYGGYEQYFGPGTRLTVT.

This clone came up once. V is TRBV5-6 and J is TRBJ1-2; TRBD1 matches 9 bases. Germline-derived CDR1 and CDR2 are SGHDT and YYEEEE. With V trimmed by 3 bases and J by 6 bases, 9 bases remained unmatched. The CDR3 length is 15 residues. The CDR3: CASSWGDRELDGYTF. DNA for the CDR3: TGTGCCAGCAGCTGGGGGGACAGGGAATTAGATGGCTACACCTTC.

CDR3: CASSTNQIYEQYF. For the CDR3, the DNA is TGTGCCAGCTCGACTAATCAGATCTACGAGCAGTACTTC. V is TRBV18 and J is TRBJ2-7; D may be TRBD2 (5 bases). Germline-derived CDR1 and CDR2 are KGHSH and LQKENI. The CDR3 consists of 13 residues. V was clipped by 6 bases and J by 3 bases, with 12 bases between them.

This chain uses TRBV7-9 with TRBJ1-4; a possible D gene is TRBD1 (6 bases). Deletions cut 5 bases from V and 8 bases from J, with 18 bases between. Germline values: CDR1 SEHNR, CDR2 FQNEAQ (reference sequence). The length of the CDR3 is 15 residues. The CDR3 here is CASSTDRWSNEKLFF. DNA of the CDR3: TGTGCCAGCAGCACCGACAGGTGGAGTAACGAAAAACTGTTTTTT.